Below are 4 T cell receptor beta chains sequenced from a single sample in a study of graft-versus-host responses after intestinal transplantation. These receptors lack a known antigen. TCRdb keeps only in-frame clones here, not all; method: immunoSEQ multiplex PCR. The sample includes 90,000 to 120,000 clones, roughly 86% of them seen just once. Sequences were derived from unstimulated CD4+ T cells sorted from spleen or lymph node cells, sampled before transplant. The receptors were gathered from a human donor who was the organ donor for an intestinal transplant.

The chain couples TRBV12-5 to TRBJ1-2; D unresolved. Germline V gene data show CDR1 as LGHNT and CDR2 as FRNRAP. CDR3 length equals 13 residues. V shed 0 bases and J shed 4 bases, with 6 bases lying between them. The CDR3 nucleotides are TGTGCTAGTGGTTTGGTACCGACCTATGGCTACACCTTC. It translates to CASGLVPTYGYTF. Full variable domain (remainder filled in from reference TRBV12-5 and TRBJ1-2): DARVTQTPRHKVTEMGQEVTMRCQPILGHNTVFWYRQTMMQGLELLAYFRNRAPLDDSGMPKDRFSAEMPDATLATLKIQPSEPRDSAVYFCASGLVPTYGYTFGSGTRLTVV.

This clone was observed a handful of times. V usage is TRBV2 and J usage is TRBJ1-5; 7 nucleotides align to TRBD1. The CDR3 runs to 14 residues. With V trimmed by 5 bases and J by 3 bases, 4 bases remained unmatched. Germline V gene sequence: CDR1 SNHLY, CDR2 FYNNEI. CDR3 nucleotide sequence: TGTGCCAGCAGTTCGGGACAGCCCAATCAGCCCCAGCATTTT. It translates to CASSSGQPNQPQHF.

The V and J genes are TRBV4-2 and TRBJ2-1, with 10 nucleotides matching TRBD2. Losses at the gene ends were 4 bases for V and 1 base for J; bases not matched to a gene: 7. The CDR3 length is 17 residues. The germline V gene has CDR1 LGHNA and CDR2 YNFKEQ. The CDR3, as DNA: TGTGCCAGCAGCCGGGTCAGCGGGGGGGGATCCTACAATGAGCAGTTCTTC. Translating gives CASSRVSGGGSYNEQFF.

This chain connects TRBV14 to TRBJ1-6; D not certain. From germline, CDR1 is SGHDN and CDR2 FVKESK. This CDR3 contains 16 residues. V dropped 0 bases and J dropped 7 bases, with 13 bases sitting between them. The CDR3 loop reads CASSQEGRGGNSPLHF. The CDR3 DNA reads TGTGCCAGCAGCCAAGAAGGGCGGGGAGGAAATTCACCCCTCCACTTT.